Here is one TCR beta chain with its context. The data derive from a study of neoadjuvant anti-PD-1 for oral cavity cancer. TCRdb's table, derived via immunoSEQ multiplex PCR, lists solely in-frame clones and lacks some. The table includes approximately 15,000 clones, about 59% detected once. This CDR3 spans 14 amino acids. V dropped 2 bases and J dropped 6 bases, with 17 bases sitting between them. The germline gives CDR1 GTSNPN, CDR2 SVGIG (reference sequence). The J gene is TRBJ2-7, the V gene TRBV30; tentative D call: TRBD2 (7 bases). The source was PBMCs, collected before nivolumab (anti-PD-1) treatment. The TCR comes from a person aged 35 to 85 with oral cavity squamous cell carcinoma. The CDR3 reads CAWSRRGGGSEQYF. The CDR3 DNA sequence: TGTGCCTGGAGTAGGAGGGGAGGGGGGTCCGAGCAGTACTTC.